What follows is one TCR beta chain and its context. Its antigen remains unknown. PCR employed 60 Vbeta and 13 Jbeta primers. TCRdb's table, derived via immunoSEQ multiplex PCR, lists solely in-frame clones and lacks some. The repertoire has roughly 180,000 clones, around 80% of them found once; the top ten carry approximately 2.4%. The data were obtained in a study of cytomegalovirus exposure and HLA in healthy donors. Study-wide results and caveats: Follow-up analysis later connected one missense variant in DCLRE1C with trimming of TCR beta V- and J-genes. Later, an analysis found that common viral pathogens appeared to be linked with several of the most significant clusters.

Germline CDR1 is SGHVS and CDR2 is FQNEAQ. There are 16 residues in the CDR3. Trimming removed 6 bases from V and 4 bases from J; junction bases left unmatched: 11. This receptor was taken from a female donor in good health and CMV-seronegative. The V gene is TRBV7-8, the J gene TRBJ2-3, with 9 bases that match TRBD2. Material for sequencing was PBMCs. CDR3 nucleotide sequence: TGTGCCAGCAGGCGCGGGCGACTAGCGGAGGCAGATACGCAGTATTTT. It translates to CASRRGRLAEADTQYF.